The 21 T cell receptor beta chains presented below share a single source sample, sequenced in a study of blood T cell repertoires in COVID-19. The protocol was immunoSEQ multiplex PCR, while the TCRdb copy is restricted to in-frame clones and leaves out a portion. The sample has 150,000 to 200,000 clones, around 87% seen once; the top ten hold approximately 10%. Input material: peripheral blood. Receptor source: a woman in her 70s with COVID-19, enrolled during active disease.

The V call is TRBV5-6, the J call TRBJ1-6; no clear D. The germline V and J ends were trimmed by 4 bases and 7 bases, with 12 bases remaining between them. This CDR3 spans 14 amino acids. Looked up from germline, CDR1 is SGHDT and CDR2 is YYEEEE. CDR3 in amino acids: CASSRRESNSPLHF. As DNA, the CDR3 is TGTGCCAGCAGCCGAAGAGAATCAAATTCACCCCTCCACTTT.

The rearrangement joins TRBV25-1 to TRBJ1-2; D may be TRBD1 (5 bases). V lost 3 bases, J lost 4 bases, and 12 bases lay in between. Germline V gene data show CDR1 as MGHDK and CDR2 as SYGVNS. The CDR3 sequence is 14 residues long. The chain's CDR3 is CASSDGRGAYGYTF. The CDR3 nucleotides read TGTGCCAGCAGTGACGGGAGGGGTGCCTATGGCTACACCTTC.

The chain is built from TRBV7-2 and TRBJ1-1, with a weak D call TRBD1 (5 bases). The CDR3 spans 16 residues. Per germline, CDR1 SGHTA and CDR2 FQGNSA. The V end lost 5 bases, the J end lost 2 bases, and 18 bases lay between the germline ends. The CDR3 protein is CASSAEARTINTEAFF. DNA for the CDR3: TGTGCCAGCAGCGCCGAGGCCCGGACAATCAACACTGAAGCTTTCTTT.

The CDR3 DNA reads as TGTGCCACCAGCAGAGAAGCAGGGACTGGGGCTTTCTTT. This codes for CATSREAGTGAFF. V is TRBV15 and J is TRBJ1-1; a possible D gene is TRBD1 (5 bases). V lost 0 bases to trimming and J lost 11 bases, with 13 bases between them. CDR3 length equals 13 residues. Germline values: CDR1 LNHNV, CDR2 YYDKDF (reference sequence).

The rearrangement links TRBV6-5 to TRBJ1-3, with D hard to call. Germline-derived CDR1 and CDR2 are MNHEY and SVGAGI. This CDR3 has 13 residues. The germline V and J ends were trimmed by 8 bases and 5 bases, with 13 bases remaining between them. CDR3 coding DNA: TGTGCCAGCGGCTCCGTGATGAGAAACACCATATATTTT. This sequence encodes CASGSVMRNTIYF.

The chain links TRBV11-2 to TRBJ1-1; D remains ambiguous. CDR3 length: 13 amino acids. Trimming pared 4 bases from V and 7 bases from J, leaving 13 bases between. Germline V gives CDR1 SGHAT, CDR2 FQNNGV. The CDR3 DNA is TGTGCCAGCAGCTCCTCATCGGCTAGTGAAGCTTTCTTT. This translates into CASSSSSASEAFF.

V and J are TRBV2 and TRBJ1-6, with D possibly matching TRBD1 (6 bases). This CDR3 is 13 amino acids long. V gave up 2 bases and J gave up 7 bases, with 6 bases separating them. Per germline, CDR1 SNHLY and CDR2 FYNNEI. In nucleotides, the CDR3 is TGTGCCAGCAGTGAAACAGGGAATTCACCCCTCCACTTT. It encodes CASSETGNSPLHF.

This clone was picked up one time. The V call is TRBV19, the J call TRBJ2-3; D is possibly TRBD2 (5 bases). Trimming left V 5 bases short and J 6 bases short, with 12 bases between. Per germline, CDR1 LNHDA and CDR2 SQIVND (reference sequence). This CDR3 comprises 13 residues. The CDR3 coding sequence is TGTGCCAGTAGTCCCCGACCGGGGGATACGCAGTATTTT. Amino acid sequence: CASSPRPGDTQYF.

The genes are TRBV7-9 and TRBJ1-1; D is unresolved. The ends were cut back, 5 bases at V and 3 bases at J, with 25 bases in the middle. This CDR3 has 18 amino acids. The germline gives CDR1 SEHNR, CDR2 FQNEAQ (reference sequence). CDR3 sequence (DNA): TGTGCCAGCAGCCGCTTTAGAGGGCGAAAGGGTAAGGACACTGAAGCTTTCTTT. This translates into CASSRFRGRKGKDTEAFF.

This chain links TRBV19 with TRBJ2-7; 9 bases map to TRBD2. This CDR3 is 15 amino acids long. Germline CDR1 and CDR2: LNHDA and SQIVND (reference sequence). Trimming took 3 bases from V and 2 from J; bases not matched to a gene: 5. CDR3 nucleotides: TGTGCCAGTAGTATCGTCAGCGGGGGGACCTACGAGCAGTACTTC. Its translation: CASSIVSGGTYEQYF.

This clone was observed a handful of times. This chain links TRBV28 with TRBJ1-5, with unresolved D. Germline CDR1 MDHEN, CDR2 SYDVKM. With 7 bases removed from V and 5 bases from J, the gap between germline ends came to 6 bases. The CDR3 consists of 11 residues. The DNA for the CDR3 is TGTGCCAGCAATTCAGATCAGCCCCAGCATTTT. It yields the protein CASNSDQPQHF.

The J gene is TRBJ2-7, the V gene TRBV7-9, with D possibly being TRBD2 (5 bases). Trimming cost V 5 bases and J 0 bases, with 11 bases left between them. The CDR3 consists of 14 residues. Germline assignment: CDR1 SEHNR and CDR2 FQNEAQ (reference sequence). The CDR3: CASSRLGSSYEQYF. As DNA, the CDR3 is TGTGCCAGCAGCCGCCTTGGGAGCTCCTACGAGCAGTACTTC.

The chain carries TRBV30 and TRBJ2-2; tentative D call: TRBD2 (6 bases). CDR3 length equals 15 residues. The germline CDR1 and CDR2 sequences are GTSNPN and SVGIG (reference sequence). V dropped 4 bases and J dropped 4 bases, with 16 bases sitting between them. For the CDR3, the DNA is TGTGCCTGGATACCGACTAGTCGAGCCACCGGGGAGCTGTTTTTT. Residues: CAWIPTSRATGELFF.

The CDR3 is CASSDGGAGRDDEQFF. CDR3 sequence (DNA): TGTGCCAGCAGTGACGGGGGAGCGGGGAGAGATGATGAGCAGTTCTTC. The V and J genes are TRBV6-4 and TRBJ2-1; TRBD2 agrees at 7 bases. V dropped 2 bases and J dropped 8; count of bases not matched to a gene: 12. This CDR3 spans 16 amino acids. The germline CDR1 and CDR2 sequences are MRHNA and SNTAGT.

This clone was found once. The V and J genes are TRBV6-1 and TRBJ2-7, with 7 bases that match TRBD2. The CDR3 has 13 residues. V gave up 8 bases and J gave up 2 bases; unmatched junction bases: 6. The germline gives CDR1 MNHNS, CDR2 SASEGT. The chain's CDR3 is CASGEAGPYEQYF. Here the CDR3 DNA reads TGTGCCAGCGGGGAAGCGGGGCCCTACGAGCAGTACTTC.

The CDR3 protein is CASSQVTSVSNEQFF. The CDR3 coding sequence is TGTGCCAGCAGCCAGGTGACTAGCGTCAGCAATGAGCAGTTCTTC. The chain couples TRBV7-2 to TRBJ2-1, with 8 bases identical to TRBD2. Germline V gene data show CDR1 as SGHTA and CDR2 as FQGNSA. The CDR3 spans 15 residues. Trimming took 5 bases from V and 6 from J; bases not matched to a gene: 9.

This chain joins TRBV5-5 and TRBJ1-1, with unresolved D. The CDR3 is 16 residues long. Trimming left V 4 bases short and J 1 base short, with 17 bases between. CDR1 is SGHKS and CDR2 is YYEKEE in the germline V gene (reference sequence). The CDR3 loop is CASSRRAGGSNTEAFF. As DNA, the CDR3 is TGTGCCAGCAGCCGTAGGGCCGGCGGGTCGAACACTGAAGCTTTCTTT.

CDR3 residues: CASSASLFGTGSSYEQYF. The CDR3 region has the DNA TGTGCCAGCAGTGCATCCCTCTTCGGGACAGGGAGCTCCTACGAGCAGTACTTC. The gene calls are TRBV27 and TRBJ2-7, with 9 bases matching TRBD1. Germline V gene lookup returns CDR1 MNHEY and CDR2 SMNVEV (reference sequence). The CDR3 extends over 18 amino acids. V lost 5 bases and J lost 0; bases outside the gene matches: 14.

DNA for the CDR3: TGTGCCAGCAGTGACAGCACAGGGAGCTCCTACGAGCAGTACTTC. Protein product: CASSDSTGSSYEQYF. J is TRBJ2-7 and V is TRBV25-1; D possibly corresponds to TRBD1 (6 bases). V was pared by 3 bases and J by 0 bases, with 12 bases between. CDR3 length: 15 amino acids. CDR1 is MGHDK and CDR2 is SYGVNS in the germline V gene.

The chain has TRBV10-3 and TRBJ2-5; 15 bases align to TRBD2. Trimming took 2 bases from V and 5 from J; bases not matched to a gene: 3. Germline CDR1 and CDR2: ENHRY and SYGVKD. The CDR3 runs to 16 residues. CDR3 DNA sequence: TGTGCCATCAGTGAGGGGACTAGCGGGGGGTATGAGACCCAGTACTTC. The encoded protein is CAISEGTSGGYETQYF.

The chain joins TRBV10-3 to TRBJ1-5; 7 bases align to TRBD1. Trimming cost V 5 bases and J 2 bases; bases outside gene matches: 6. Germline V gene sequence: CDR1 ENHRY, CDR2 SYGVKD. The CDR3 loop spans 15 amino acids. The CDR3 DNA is TGTGCCATCAGTCCAGGGACAGCAGGCAATCAGCCCCAGCATTTT. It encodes CAISPGTAGNQPQHF.